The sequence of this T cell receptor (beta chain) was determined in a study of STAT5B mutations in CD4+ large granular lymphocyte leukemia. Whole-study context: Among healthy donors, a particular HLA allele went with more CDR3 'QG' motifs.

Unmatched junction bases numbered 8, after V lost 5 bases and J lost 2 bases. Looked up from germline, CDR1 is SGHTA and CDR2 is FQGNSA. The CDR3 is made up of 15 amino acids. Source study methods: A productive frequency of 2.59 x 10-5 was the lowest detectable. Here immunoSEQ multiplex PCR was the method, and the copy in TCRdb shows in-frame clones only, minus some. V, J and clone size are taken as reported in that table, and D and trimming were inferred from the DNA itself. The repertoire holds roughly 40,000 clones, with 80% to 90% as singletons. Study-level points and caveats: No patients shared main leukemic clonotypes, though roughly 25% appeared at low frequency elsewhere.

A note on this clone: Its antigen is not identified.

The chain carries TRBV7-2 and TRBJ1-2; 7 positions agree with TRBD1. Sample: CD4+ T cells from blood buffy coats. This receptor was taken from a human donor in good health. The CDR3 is CASSVGDRENYGYTF. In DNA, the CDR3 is TGTGCCAGCAGCGTAGGCGACAGGGAAAACTATGGCTACACCTTC.